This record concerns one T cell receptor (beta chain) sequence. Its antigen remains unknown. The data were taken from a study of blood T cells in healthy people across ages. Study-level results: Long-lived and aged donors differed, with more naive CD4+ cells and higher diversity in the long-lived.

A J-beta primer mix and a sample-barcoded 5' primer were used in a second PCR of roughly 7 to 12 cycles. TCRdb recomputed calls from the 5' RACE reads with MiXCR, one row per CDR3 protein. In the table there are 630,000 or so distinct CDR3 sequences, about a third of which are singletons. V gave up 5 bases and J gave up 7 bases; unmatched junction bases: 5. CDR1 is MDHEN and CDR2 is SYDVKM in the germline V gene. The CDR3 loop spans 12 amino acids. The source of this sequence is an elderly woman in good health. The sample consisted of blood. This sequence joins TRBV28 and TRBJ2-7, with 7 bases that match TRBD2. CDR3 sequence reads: CASSLYSGEQYF. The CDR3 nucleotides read TGTGCCAGCAGTCTTTATAGCGGGGAGCAGTACTTC.